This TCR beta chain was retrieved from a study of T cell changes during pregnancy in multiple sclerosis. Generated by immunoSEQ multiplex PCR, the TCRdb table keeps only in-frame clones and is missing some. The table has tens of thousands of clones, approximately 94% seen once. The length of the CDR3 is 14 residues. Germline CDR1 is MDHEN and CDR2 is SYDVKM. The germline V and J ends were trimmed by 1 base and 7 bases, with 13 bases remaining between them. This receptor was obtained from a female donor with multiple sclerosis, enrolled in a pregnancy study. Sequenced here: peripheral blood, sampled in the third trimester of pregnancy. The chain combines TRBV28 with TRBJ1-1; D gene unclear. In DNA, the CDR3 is TGTGCCAGCAGTTTATCCTCAGAGGGAGGTGAAGCTTTCTTT. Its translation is CASSLSSEGGEAFF.